This entry lists 2 T cell receptor beta chains sequenced from one sample in a study of CD8+CD57+ T cells in acquired aplastic anemia. Profiling that covered TCR beta VDJ and CDR3 relied on genomic DNA as its template. TCRdb fed the reads into MiXCR, producing one record per CDR3 protein. This sample carries 150,000 to 200,000 distinct CDR3 sequences, roughly 40% of them seen once, and the ten largest clones take about 1.1%. The sample consisted of sorted CD4+, CD8+, or CD8+CD57+ T cells (not recorded which) from PBMCs. These receptors came from a human donor in good health.

Comments on this clonotype: The junction does not match germline at one end; this may be a read error. This chain uses TRBV6-1 with TRBJ1-4; D gene ambiguous. This CDR3 has 12 amino acids. Per the germline V gene, CDR1 is MNHNS and CDR2 is SASEGT. CDR3 amino acids: CASSPGNEELFF. The CDR3 DNA reads as TGTGCCAGCAGTCCCGGAAATGAAGAACTGTTTTTT.

Many counts were recorded for this clonotype. In DNA form, the CDR3 reads TGTGCCAGCAGCGCATTGAGCTCTGGAAACACCATATATTTT. This translates into CASSALSSGNTIYF. The rearrangement links TRBV9 to TRBJ1-3; D remains unclear. V was shortened by 3 bases and J by 0 bases, with 7 bases between the two germline ends. Per germline, CDR1 SGDLS and CDR2 YYNGEE. This CDR3 comprises 14 residues.